A single sample is the source of the 29 T cell receptor beta chains below, sequenced in a study of T cell responses to AZD1222 COVID-19 vaccine. Sequencing was performed with immunoSEQ multiplex PCR; in TCRdb, only in-frame clones are kept and a portion is missing. The sample yields 200,000 to 250,000 clones, around 93% seen once. Sequencing used peripheral blood, obtained on day 0 of MenACWY control vaccination. All receptors derive from an adult in good health.

The V call is TRBV5-1, the J call TRBJ1-2, with a possible D match to TRBD1 (5 bases). Germline-derived CDR1 and CDR2 are SGHRS and YFSETQ. The CDR3 length is 14 residues. V was trimmed by 1 base and J by 2 bases, leaving 9 bases between them. In DNA, the CDR3 is TGCGCCAGCAGCTTGTCCCGGGACAACTATGGCTACACCTTC. This sequence encodes CASSLSRDNYGYTF.

This chain uses TRBV3-1 (or the pseudogene TRBV3-2) with TRBJ2-5, with 8 positions matching TRBD1. Trimming took 5 bases from V and 4 from J; bases not matched to a gene: 3. Germline V gene lookup returns CDR1 LGHDT and CDR2 YNNKEL (reference sequence). This CDR3 is built from 13 residues. In DNA, the CDR3 is TGTGCCAGCAGCGTACAGGGGGGAGAGACCCAGTACTTC. Amino acids: CASSVQGGETQYF.

This clone was picked up one time. This sequence joins TRBV3-1 (or the pseudogene TRBV3-2) and TRBJ1-2; D unresolved. The V gene's germline CDR1 is LGHDT and CDR2 YNNKEL (reference sequence). The CDR3 totals 13 residues. Trimming removed 7 bases from V and 4 bases from J, with 13 bases in between. CDR3 residues: CASNSDGSYGYTF. The CDR3 nucleotides read TGTGCCAGCAACTCGGACGGTTCCTATGGCTACACCTTC.

This sequence joins TRBV10-3 and TRBJ1-4; the D is unclear. The CDR3 runs 12 residues. Germline loops: CDR1 ENHRY, CDR2 SYGVKD. The ends were cut back, 3 bases at V and 15 bases at J, with 14 bases in the middle. The CDR3, as DNA: TGTGCCATCAGTGAAAGTGGGCATTTCTTGTTTTTT. Translated: CAISESGHFLFF.

This rearrangement joins TRBV6-6 to TRBJ2-7; tentatively, D is TRBD1 (5 bases). From germline, CDR1 is MNHNY and CDR2 SVGAGI (reference sequence). V was shortened by 6 bases and J by 3 bases, with 9 bases between the two germline ends. The CDR3 extends over 12 amino acids. CDR3 in DNA: TGTGCCAGCAGGCGCGACAGCTACGAGCAGTACTTC. Translated: CASRRDSYEQYF.

The chain is built from TRBV7-8 and TRBJ1-1, with D unresolved. Looked up from germline, CDR1 is SGHVS and CDR2 is FQNEAQ. V lost 0 bases to trimming and J lost 2 bases, with 7 bases between them. CDR3 size: 14 residues. This chain's CDR3 is CASSLATVNTEAFF. CDR3 bases: TGTGCCAGCAGCTTAGCGACGGTCAACACTGAAGCTTTCTTT.

The genes are TRBV10-3 and TRBJ2-1, with 7 nucleotides matching TRBD2. V trimming: 3 bases; J trimming: 3 bases; junction bases outside the gene matches: 8. Germline V CDR1 and CDR2: ENHRY, SYGVKD. The CDR3 contains 16 residues. CDR3 loop: CAISDPSGTNYNEQFF. CDR3 in DNA: TGTGCCATCAGTGACCCTAGCGGAACCAACTACAATGAGCAGTTCTTC.

This chain joins TRBV19 and TRBJ2-1; no definite D call. CDR3 length: 18 amino acids. Germline CDR1 LNHDA, CDR2 SQIVND (reference sequence). With 0 bases removed from V and 0 bases from J, the gap between germline ends came to 15 bases. CDR3 nucleotide sequence: TGTGCCAGTAGTATAGATCAAGTTAGTGCCTACTCCTACAATGAGCAGTTCTTC. It yields the protein CASSIDQVSAYSYNEQFF.

The V and J genes are TRBV30 and TRBJ1-2; D unresolved. The germline V and J ends were trimmed by 4 bases and 2 bases, with 8 bases remaining between them. Germline CDR1 reads GTSNPN; CDR2 reads SVGIG (reference sequence). The CDR3 totals 12 residues. This CDR3 is CAWKGNNYGYTF. In nucleotides, the CDR3 is TGTGCCTGGAAAGGGAACAACTATGGCTACACCTTC.

The chain links TRBV29-1 to TRBJ1-1; 7 bases agree with TRBD1. This CDR3 comprises 13 residues. Losses at the gene ends were 6 bases for V and 1 base for J; bases not matched to a gene: 5. Germline V lookup: CDR1 SQVTM, CDR2 ANQGSEA. The DNA of the CDR3 is TGCAGCGTAAGGGGACAGAAGAACACTGAAGCTTTCTTT. Residues: CSVRGQKNTEAFF. Full variable domain (outside the CDR3, taken from reference TRBV29-1 and TRBJ1-1): SAVISQKPSRDICQRGTSLTIQCQVDSQVTMMFWYRQQPGQSLTLIATANQGSEATYESGFVIDKFPISRPNLTFSTLTVSNMSPEDSSIYLCSVRGQKNTEAFFGQGTRLTVV.

The V call is TRBV5-1, the J call TRBJ1-1, with a possible D match to TRBD1 (6 bases). Trimming left V 1 base short and J 2 bases short, with 9 bases between. The germline gives CDR1 SGHRS, CDR2 YFSETQ. The CDR3 has 14 amino acids. The CDR3 nucleotides read TGCGCCAGCAGCTTGTGGGACACCAACACTGAAGCTTTCTTT. Amino acid sequence: CASSLWDTNTEAFF.

The chain combines TRBV6-4 with TRBJ2-3; a possible D gene is TRBD2 (6 bases). In germline, CDR1 is MRHNA, CDR2 SNTAGT. V lost 2 bases and J 1 base, leaving 10 bases between the germline ends. The CDR3 is 15 residues long. CDR3 DNA sequence: TGTGCCAGCAGTGACCAGGCGGGGCGCACAGATACGCAGTATTTT. Its translation is CASSDQAGRTDTQYF.

The chain links TRBV2 to TRBJ1-6; D remains ambiguous. The V end lost 6 bases, the J end lost 8 bases, and 14 bases lay between the germline ends. Germline V lookup: CDR1 SNHLY, CDR2 FYNNEI. CDR3 length equals 14 residues. The chain's CDR3 is CASRALGLYSPLHF. In DNA form, the CDR3 reads TGTGCCAGCAGGGCCCTCGGCCTGTATTCACCCCTCCACTTT.

The chain joins TRBV28 to TRBJ2-5; 7 bases map to TRBD2. Unmatched junction bases numbered 5, after V lost 3 bases and J lost 7 bases. Germline V CDR1 and CDR2: MDHEN, SYDVKM. The CDR3 has 13 residues. This CDR3 is CASSFSRGRTQYF. The CDR3 DNA follows: TGTGCCAGCAGTTTCTCGCGGGGGAGGACCCAGTACTTC.

The rearrangement links TRBV27 to TRBJ2-1; TRBD1 matches 9 bases. Germline V lookup: CDR1 MNHEY, CDR2 SMNVEV (reference sequence). The CDR3 is 16 residues long. The V and J ends lost 1 base and 2 bases, in that order; junction bases with no gene match: 3. This CDR3 is CASSLWTGDTYNEQFF. The CDR3, as DNA: TGTGCCAGCAGTTTATGGACAGGGGATACCTACAATGAGCAGTTCTTC.

The chain combines TRBV4-2 with TRBJ2-1; either TRBD1 or TRBD2 may supply D (6 bases each). The CDR3 sequence is 16 residues long. Germline V CDR1 and CDR2: LGHNA, YNFKEQ. Trimming left V 0 bases short and J 8 bases short, with 17 bases between. The CDR3 DNA sequence: TGTGCCAGCAGCCAAGAGGCCGGGGGCGATGACTATGAGCAGTTCTTC. It specifies CASSQEAGGDDYEQFF.

The V gene is TRBV27, the J gene TRBJ2-2; 9 bases are a match to TRBD1. The junction had 4 bases not matched to a gene; V was cut back by 5 bases and J by 0 bases. CDR3 length: 16 amino acids. Per germline, CDR1 MNHEY and CDR2 SMNVEV (reference sequence). CDR3 sequence (DNA): TGTGCCAGCAGTGAGACAGGGGGGACGAACACCGGGGAGCTGTTTTTT. This sequence encodes CASSETGGTNTGELFF.

The chain recombines TRBV6-1 with TRBJ1-1; TRBD1 matches at 8 bases. V shed 2 bases and J 3 bases; nucleotides not matched to a gene: 5. This CDR3 region has 15 residues. Germline assignment: CDR1 MNHNS and CDR2 SASEGT. The CDR3 region has the DNA TGTGCCAGCAGTGAAAGGACAGGGCGGGACACTGAAGCTTTCTTT. Translation: CASSERTGRDTEAFF.

This clone came up once. This chain connects TRBV4-2 to TRBJ1-1, with 7 bases identical to TRBD1. V dropped 4 bases and J dropped 3; count of bases not matched to a gene: 14. The CDR3 spans 17 residues. Germline V CDR1 and CDR2: LGHNA, YNFKEQ. For the CDR3, the DNA is TGTGCCAGCAGCCGGGGATCCAAACAGGGGTGGGACACTGAAGCTTTCTTT. Its protein is CASSRGSKQGWDTEAFF.

The chain carries TRBV5-1 and TRBJ1-2; the D gene is possibly TRBD1 (5 bases). The CDR3 has 15 amino acids. Trimming removed 1 base at V and 3 bases at J, with 13 bases between. The germline V gene has CDR1 SGHRS and CDR2 YFSETQ. This chain's CDR3 is CASSLLAGRDYGYTF. The CDR3 coding sequence is TGCGCCAGCAGCTTGTTGGCGGGCAGGGACTATGGCTACACCTTC.

V gene TRBV7-2 combines with J gene TRBJ2-2; 14 bases match TRBD2. The CDR3 loop spans 16 amino acids. Germline-derived CDR1 and CDR2 are SGHTA and FQGNSA. Trimming took 5 bases from V and 5 from J; bases not matched to a gene: 4. This CDR3 reads CASSPGLAGGTGELFF. The CDR3 DNA is TGTGCCAGCAGCCCCGGACTAGCGGGAGGAACCGGGGAGCTGTTTTTT. The full variable domain, its missing parts supplied by reference TRBV7-2 and TRBJ2-2, is GAGVSQSPSNKVTEKGKDVELRCDPISGHTALYWYRQSLGQGLEFLIYFQGNSAPDKSGLPSDRFSAERTGGSVSTLTIQRTQQEDSAVYLCASSPGLAGGTGELFFGEGSRLTVL.

The chain combines TRBV10-1 with TRBJ1-2, with D maybe TRBD1 (6 bases). With 4 bases removed from V and 4 bases from J, the gap between germline ends came to 10 bases. This CDR3 spans 13 amino acids. Germline V gives CDR1 WNHNN, CDR2 SYGVQD (reference sequence). Written as DNA, the CDR3 is TGCGCCAGCAGTGGACAGGAAGGCTATGGCTACACCTTC. Translation gives CASSGQEGYGYTF.

In regard to this clone: This specimen includes other DNA sequences encoding the same CDR3. The V gene is TRBV6-5, the J gene TRBJ2-3; either TRBD1 or TRBD2 may fit D (6 bases each). Per the germline V gene, CDR1 is MNHEY and CDR2 is SVGAGI. The V gene lost 4 bases and the J gene lost 2 bases, with 10 bases spanning the gap. This CDR3 is 14 amino acids long. CDR3 sequence (DNA): TGTGCCAGCAGTTTGGGGGGCATCACAGATACGCAGTATTTT. This translates into CASSLGGITDTQYF.

J is TRBJ1-4 and V is TRBV28; TRBD1 aligns across 7 bases. Looked up from germline, CDR1 is MDHEN and CDR2 is SYDVKM. Trimming removed 7 bases from V and 8 bases from J; junction bases left unmatched: 10. The CDR3 sequence is 14 residues long. The CDR3 DNA sequence: TGTGCCAGCAACAAGAAACAGGGGACGGAAAAACTGTTTTTT. Residues: CASNKKQGTEKLFF.

The chain has TRBV30 and TRBJ1-3; TRBD1 might be the D (6 bases). Trimming pared 2 bases from V and 4 bases from J, leaving 15 bases between. The CDR3 totals 15 residues. Germline V gene sequence: CDR1 GTSNPN, CDR2 SVGIG (reference sequence). CDR3 DNA: TGTGCCTGGAGTAGAGGGGGGAATGTCGGAAACACCATATATTTT. Translating gives CAWSRGGNVGNTIYF.

The chain employs TRBV4-3 and TRBJ1-2, with 8 bases fitting TRBD1. Germline V lookup: CDR1 LGHNA, CDR2 YSLEER. CDR3 length equals 15 residues. V trimming: 0 bases; J trimming: 4 bases; junction bases outside the gene matches: 4. Here the CDR3 DNA reads TGCGCCAGCAGCCAAGATACAGGGGGGGGCTATGGCTACACCTTC. Its translation is CASSQDTGGGYGYTF.

The chain recombines TRBV3-1 (or the pseudogene TRBV3-2) with TRBJ1-2, with 11 bases aligning to TRBD1. The CDR3 has 14 amino acids. The V and J ends lost 3 bases and 7 bases, in that order; junction bases with no gene match: 4. The V gene's germline CDR1 is LGHDT and CDR2 YNNKEL (reference sequence). The CDR3 nucleotides read TGTGCCAGCAGCCATGTGGGACAGGGGGGTGGCTACACCTTC. Translation gives CASSHVGQGGGYTF.

This chain uses TRBV6-4 with TRBJ2-1; 11 positions agree with TRBD2. V shed 5 bases and J 8 bases; nucleotides not matched to a gene: 8. The CDR3 length is 15 residues. Germline V CDR1 and CDR2: MRHNA, SNTAGT. DNA for the CDR3: TGTGCCAGCAGTCGTAGCGGGGGGGCCTTGGATGAGCAGTTCTTC. Amino acid sequence: CASSRSGGALDEQFF.

The rearrangement joins TRBV20-1 to TRBJ1-1; possible D gene TRBD1, 5 bases. This CDR3 comprises 14 residues. Germline CDR1 and CDR2: DFQATT and SNEGSKA (reference sequence). V shed 3 bases and J shed 5 bases, with 16 bases lying between them. The CDR3 loop is CSASPNRWRTEAFF. The CDR3 DNA reads TGCAGTGCTAGTCCGAACAGGTGGAGGACTGAAGCTTTCTTT.